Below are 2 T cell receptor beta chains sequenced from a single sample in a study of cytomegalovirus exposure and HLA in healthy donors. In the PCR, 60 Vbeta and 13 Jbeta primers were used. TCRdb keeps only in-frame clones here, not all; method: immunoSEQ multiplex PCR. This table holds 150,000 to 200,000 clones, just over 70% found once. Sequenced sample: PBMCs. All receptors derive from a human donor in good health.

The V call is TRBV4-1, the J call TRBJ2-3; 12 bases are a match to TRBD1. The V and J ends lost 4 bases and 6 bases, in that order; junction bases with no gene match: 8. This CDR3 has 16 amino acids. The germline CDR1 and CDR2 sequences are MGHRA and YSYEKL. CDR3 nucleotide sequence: TGCGCCAGCAGCCCTGCCGGGACAGGGGGCTTGGATACGCAGTATTTT. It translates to CASSPAGTGGLDTQYF.

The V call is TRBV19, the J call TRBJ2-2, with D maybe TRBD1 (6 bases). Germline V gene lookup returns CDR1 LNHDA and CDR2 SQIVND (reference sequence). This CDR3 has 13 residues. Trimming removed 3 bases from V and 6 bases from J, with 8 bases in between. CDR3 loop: CASSINRAGELFF. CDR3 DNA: TGTGCCAGTAGTATTAACAGGGCCGGGGAGCTGTTTTTT.